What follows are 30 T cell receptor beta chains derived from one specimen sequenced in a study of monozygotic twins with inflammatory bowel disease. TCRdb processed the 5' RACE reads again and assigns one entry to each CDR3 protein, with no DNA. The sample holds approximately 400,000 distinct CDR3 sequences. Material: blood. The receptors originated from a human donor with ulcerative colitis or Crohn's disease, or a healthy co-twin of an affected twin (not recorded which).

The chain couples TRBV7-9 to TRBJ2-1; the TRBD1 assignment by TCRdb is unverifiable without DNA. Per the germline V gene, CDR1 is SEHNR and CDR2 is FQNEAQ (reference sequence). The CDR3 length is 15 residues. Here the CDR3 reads CASSFLGGPGNEQFF.

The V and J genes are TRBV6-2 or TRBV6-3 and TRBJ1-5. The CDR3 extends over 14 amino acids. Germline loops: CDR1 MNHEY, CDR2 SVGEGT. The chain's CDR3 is CASTSPGPYQPQHF.

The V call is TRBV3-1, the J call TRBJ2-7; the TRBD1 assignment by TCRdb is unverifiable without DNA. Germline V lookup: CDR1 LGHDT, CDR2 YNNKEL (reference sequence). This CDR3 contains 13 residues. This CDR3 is CASSLRGEGEQYF.

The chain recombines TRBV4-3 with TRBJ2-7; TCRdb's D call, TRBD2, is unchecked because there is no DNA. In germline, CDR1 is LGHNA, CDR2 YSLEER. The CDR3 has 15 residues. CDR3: CASSQVALAGHEQYF.

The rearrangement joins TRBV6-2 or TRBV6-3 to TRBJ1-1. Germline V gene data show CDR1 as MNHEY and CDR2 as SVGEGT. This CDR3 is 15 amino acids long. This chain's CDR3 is CASSYEAGLNTEAFF.

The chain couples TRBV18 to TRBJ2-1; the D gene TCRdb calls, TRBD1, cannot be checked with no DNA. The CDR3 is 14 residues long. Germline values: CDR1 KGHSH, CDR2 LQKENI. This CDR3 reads CASSPRTGDDEQFF.

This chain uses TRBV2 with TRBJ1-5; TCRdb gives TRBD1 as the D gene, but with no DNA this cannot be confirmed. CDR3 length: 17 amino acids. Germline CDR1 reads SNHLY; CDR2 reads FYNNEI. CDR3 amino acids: CASSRNPPRISHQPQHF.

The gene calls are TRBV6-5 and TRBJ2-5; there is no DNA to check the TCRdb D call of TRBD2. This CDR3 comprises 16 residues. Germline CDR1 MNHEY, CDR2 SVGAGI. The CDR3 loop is CASSYPPGRVKETQYF.

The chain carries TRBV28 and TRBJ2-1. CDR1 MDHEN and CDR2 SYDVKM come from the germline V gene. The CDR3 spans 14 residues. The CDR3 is CASSLLGLYNEQFF.

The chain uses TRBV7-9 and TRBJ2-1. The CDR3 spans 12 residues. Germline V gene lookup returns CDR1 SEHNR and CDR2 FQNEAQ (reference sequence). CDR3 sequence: CASSFSGDEQFF.

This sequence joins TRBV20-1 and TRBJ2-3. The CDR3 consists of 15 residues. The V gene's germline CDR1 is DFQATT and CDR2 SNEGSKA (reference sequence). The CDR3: CSASLRVTSTDTQYF.

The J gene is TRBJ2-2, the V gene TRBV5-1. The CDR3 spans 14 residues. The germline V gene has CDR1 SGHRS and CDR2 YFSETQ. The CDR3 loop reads CASSQTIDTGELFF.

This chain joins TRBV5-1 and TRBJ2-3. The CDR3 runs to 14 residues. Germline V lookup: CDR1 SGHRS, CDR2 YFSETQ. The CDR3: CASSASLVADTQYF.

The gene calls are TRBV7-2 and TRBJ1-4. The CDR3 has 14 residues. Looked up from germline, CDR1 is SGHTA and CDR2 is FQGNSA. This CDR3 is CASSLGQWNEKLFF.

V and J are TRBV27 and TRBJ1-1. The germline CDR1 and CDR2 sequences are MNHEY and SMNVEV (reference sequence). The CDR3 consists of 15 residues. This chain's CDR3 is CASSLSDISGTEAFF.

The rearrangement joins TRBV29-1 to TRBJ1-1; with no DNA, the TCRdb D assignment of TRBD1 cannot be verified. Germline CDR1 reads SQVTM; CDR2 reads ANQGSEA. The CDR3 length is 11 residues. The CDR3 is CSVPQGTEAFF.

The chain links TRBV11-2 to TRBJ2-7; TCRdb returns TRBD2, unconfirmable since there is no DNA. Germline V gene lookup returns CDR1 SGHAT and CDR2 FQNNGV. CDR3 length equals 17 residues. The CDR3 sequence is CASSLDRGSPRSYEQYF.

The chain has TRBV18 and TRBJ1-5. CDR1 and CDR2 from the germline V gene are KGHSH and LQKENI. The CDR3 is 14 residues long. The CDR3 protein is CASSAEVEAQPQHF.

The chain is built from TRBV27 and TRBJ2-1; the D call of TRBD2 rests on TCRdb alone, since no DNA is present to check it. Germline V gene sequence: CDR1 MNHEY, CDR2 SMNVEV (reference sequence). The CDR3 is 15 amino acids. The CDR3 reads CASSLMRGGYNEQFF.

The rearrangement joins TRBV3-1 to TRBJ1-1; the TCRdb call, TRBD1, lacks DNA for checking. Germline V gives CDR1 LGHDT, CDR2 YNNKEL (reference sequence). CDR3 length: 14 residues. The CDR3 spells CASTSGTAVTEAFF. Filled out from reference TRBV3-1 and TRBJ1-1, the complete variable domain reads DTAVSQTPKYLVTQMGNDKSIKCEQNLGHDTMYWYKQDSKKFLKIMFSYNNKELIINETVPNRFSPKSPDKAHLNLHINSLELGDSAVYFCASTSGTAVTEAFFGQGTRLTVV.

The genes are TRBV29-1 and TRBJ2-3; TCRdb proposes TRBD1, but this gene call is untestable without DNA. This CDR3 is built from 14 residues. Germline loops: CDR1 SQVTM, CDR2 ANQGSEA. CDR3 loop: CSVVPFRGTDTQYF.

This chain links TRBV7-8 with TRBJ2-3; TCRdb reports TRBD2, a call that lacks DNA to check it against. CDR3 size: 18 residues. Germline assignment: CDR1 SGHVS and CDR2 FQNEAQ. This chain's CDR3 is CASSLGALAGPRTDTQYF.

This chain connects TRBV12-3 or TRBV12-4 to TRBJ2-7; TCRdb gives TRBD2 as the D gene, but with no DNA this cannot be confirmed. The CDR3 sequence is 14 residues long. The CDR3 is CASGPSGGAGEQYF.

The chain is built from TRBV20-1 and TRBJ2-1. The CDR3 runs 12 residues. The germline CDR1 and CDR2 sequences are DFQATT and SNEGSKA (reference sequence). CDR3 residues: CSASSPTFEQFF.

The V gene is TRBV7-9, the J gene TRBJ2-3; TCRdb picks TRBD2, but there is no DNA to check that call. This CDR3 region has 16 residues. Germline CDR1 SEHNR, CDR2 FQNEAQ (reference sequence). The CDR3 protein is CASSSYLAGSTDTQYF.

The CDR3 here is CASSLAGGGNTGELFF. The chain employs TRBV5-1 and TRBJ2-2; the TCRdb D gene call, TRBD1, has no DNA to confirm it. This CDR3 has 16 amino acids. CDR1 is SGHRS and CDR2 is YFSETQ in the germline V gene.

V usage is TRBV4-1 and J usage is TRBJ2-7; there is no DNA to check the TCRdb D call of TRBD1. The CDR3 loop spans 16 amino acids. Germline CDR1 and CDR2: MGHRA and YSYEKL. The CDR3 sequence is CASSQGRTGVTYEQYF.

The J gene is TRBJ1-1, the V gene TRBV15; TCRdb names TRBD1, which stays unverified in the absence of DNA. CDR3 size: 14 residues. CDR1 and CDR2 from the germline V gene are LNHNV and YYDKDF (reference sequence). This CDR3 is CATSRGQGTTEAFF.

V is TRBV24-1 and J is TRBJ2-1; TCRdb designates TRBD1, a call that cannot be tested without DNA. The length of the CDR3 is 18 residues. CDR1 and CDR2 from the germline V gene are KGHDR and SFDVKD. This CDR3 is CATSDSRRAPSSYNEQFF.

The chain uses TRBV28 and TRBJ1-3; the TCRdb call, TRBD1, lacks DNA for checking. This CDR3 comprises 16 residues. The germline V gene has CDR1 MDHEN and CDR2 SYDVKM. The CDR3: CASSPPGPYSGNTIYF.